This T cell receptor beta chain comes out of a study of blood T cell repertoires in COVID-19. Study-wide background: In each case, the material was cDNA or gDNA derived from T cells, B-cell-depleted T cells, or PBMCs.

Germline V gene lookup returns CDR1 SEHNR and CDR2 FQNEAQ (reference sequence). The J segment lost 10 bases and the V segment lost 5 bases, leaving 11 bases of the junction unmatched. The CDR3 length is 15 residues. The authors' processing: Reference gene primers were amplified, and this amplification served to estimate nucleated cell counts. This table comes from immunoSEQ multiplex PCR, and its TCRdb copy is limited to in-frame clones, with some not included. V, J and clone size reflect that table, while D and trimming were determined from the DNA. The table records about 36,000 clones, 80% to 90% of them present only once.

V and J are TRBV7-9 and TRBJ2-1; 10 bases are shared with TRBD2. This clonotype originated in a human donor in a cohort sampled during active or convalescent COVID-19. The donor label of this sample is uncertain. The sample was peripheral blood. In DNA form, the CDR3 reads TGTGCCAGCAGCGTGCGGCTAGCGGGAGAGGTGGAGCAGTTCTTC. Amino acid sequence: CASSVRLAGEVEQFF.